The 7 T cell receptor beta chains listed next were all sequenced from one sample in a study of T cells in Graves' hyperthyroidism and ophthalmopathy (dated by TCRdb to about 2019). The library was produced with multiplex PCR. The listed sequencing device is Illumina HiSeq 2000. TCR beta CDR3 regions were amplified from RNA transcripts. The first round of RT-PCR for the TCR CDR3 was performed with the HTBI primer set and the Qiagen OneStep RT-PCR kit. Using fastp at Q25 and MiXCR, TCRdb reprocessed the public reads and kept productive beta chains. Rows are unified per CDR3 protein, each entry keeping the most common DNA and genes. The sample table contains hundreds of thousands of distinct CDR3 sequences; only one count was recorded for roughly 24% of them. Together, the top ten hold 11% of the sample. What was sequenced was blood. Source of these receptors: a woman aged 30 to 39 with Graves' ophthalmopathy.

This clonotype was counted at least ten times. The gene calls are TRBV12-3 or TRBV12-4 and TRBJ2-5, with 10 bases matching TRBD2. The J segment lost 3 bases and the V segment lost 2 bases, leaving 9 bases of the junction unmatched. The CDR3 is 17 residues long. The CDR3 region is CASSLSVAGGLKETQYF. Written as DNA, the CDR3 is TGTGCCAGCAGTTTAAGTGTAGCGGGGGGCTTGAAAGAGACCCAGTACTTC.

The table lists this clonotype with many counts. V gene TRBV6-5 combines with J gene TRBJ2-7; D may be TRBD2 (5 bases). V was pared by 3 bases and J by 6 bases, with 12 bases between. Germline V gives CDR1 MNHEY, CDR2 SVGAGI. The CDR3 runs to 13 residues. CDR3 in DNA: TGTGCCAGCAGTTATGCTAGCCCCCCCGAGCAGTACTTC. As protein: CASSYASPPEQYF.

This sequence joins TRBV14 and TRBJ2-5, with D uncertain. V was pared by 6 bases and J by 4 bases, with 12 bases between. The germline V gene encodes CDR1 SGHDN and CDR2 FVKESK. The CDR3 has 13 residues. CDR3 sequence (DNA): TGTGCCAGCAGTTCCAGGTTAGGAGAGACCCAGTACTTC. This translates into CASSSRLGETQYF.

This clonotype has only a few counts. Given a much more abundant clone one base away, this may be a read error. The chain has TRBV20-1 and TRBJ2-5; TRBD1 aligns across 9 bases. The CDR3 consists of 16 residues. CDR1 and CDR2 from the germline V gene are DFQATT and SNEGSKA (reference sequence). CDR3 residues: CSANRIPGQGGETKYF. CDR3 bases: TGCAGTGCAAATAGGATTCCGGGACAGGGAGGAGAGACCAAGTACTTC.

This clonotype was observed at least ten times. The V call is TRBV6-1, the J call TRBJ2-4; 7 bases align to TRBD1. The germline CDR1 and CDR2 sequences are MNHNS and SASEGT. V shed 5 bases and J 0 bases; nucleotides not matched to a gene: 13. CDR3 length equals 18 residues. CDR3 loop: CASSPGQPLGIAKNIQYF. The CDR3 DNA reads TGTGCCAGCAGTCCGGGACAGCCCCTGGGGATAGCCAAAAACATTCAGTACTTC.

The V and J genes are TRBV3-1 and TRBJ2-5, with TRBD2 as a possible D gene (5 bases). Looked up from germline, CDR1 is LGHDT and CDR2 is YNNKEL (reference sequence). The V end lost 2 bases, the J end lost 3 bases, and 7 bases lay between the germline ends. The CDR3 totals 13 residues. CDR3 amino acids: CASSQTSEETQYF. The DNA of the CDR3 is TGTGCCAGCAGCCAAACTAGTGAAGAGACCCAGTACTTC.

Many counts were recorded for this clonotype. The V call is TRBV15, the J call TRBJ2-2, with 10 positions matching TRBD2. Trimming cost V 9 bases and J 1 base; bases outside gene matches: 5. The germline V gene has CDR1 LNHNV and CDR2 YYDKDF (reference sequence). The CDR3 length is 15 residues. The CDR3 DNA is TGTGCCACTAGACTAGCGGGTATGAACACCGGGGAGCTGTTTTTT. Encoded protein: CATRLAGMNTGELFF. The variable domain in full, with the rest retrieved from reference TRBV15 and TRBJ2-2, is DAMVIQNPRYQVTQFGKPVTLSCSQTLNHNVMYWYQQKSSQAPKLLFHYYDKDFNNEADTPDNFQSRRPNTSFCFLDIRSPGLGDTAMYLCATRLAGMNTGELFFGEGSRLTVL.